One sample yielded the 21 T cell receptor beta chains listed below, sequenced in a study of blood T cell repertoires in COVID-19. Assay: immunoSEQ multiplex PCR; the TCRdb copy retains only in-frame clones and omits some. The sample lists 200,000 to 300,000 clones; 80% to 90% were seen once. The sample was peripheral blood. The source is an elderly woman with COVID-19, enrolled during active disease.

This clone was observed a few times. V usage is TRBV2 and J usage is TRBJ1-1, with 8 bases lining up with TRBD1. The trim removed 0 bases at V and 4 bases at J, leaving 13 bases unmatched. CDR1 SNHLY and CDR2 FYNNEI come from the germline V gene. CDR3 length: 18 residues. The CDR3: CASSEAPQGGTSATEAFF. CDR3 DNA: TGTGCCAGCAGTGAAGCGCCACAGGGGGGGACATCAGCCACTGAAGCTTTCTTT. Combining the CDR3 with reference TRBV2 and TRBJ1-1 gives the whole variable domain EPEVTQTPSHQVTQMGQEVILRCVPISNHLYFYWYRQILGQKVEFLVSFYNNEISEKSEIFDDQFSVERPDGSNFTLKIRSTKLEDSAMYFCASSEAPQGGTSATEAFFGQGTRLTVV.

V is TRBV10-2 and J is TRBJ1-1; a weak D match, TRBD1 (5 bases). V dropped 4 bases and J dropped 5 bases, with 11 bases sitting between them. This CDR3 has 13 amino acids. Germline V gene data show CDR1 as WSHSY and CDR2 as SAAADI. CDR3 bases: TGCGCCAGCAGTGGGCAGGGTGCAACTGAAGCTTTCTTT. Its protein product is CASSGQGATEAFF.

The V and J genes are TRBV14 and TRBJ2-5; a weak D match, TRBD1 (5 bases). Trimming cost V 1 base and J 0 bases, with 12 bases left between them. In germline, CDR1 is SGHDN, CDR2 FVKESK. This CDR3 region has 16 residues. The CDR3: CASSQGVDSHQETQYF. In nucleotides, the CDR3 is TGTGCCAGCAGCCAAGGAGTCGACAGCCACCAAGAGACCCAGTACTTC.

V gene TRBV30 combines with J gene TRBJ2-6; 8 bases line up with TRBD2. CDR3 length equals 20 residues. Trimming at V came to 4 bases and at J to 0 bases, leaving 17 bases not matched to a gene. CDR1 GTSNPN and CDR2 SVGIG come from the germline V gene (reference sequence). The CDR3 is CAWKEKGIAGPISGANVLTF. The CDR3 DNA is TGTGCCTGGAAAGAGAAGGGGATAGCGGGACCAATCTCTGGGGCCAACGTCCTGACTTTC.

This sequence joins TRBV14 and TRBJ2-7, with 9 bases lining up with TRBD2. The CDR3 has 14 residues. J gave up 1 base and V 4 bases, and 2 bases lay outside the gene matches. Per germline, CDR1 SGHDN and CDR2 FVKESK. The CDR3 DNA reads TGTGCCAGCAGCCTAGCGGGGGTTTCCTACGAGCAGTACTTC. Protein product: CASSLAGVSYEQYF. Filled out from reference TRBV14 and TRBJ2-7, the complete variable domain reads EAGVTQFPSHSVIEKGQTVTLRCDPISGHDNLYWYRRVMGKEIKFLLHFVKESKQDESGMPNNRFLAERTGGTYSTLKVQPAELEDSGVYFCASSLAGVSYEQYFGPGTRLTVT.

The chain employs TRBV6-1 and TRBJ2-7; D is unresolved. V was pared by 2 bases and J by 6 bases, with 14 bases between. Germline V gene sequence: CDR1 MNHNS, CDR2 SASEGT. CDR3 length: 14 residues. The CDR3 DNA follows: TGTGCCAGCAGTGAACAGGCCGGTGTTGGCGAGCAGTACTTC. Translated, it gives CASSEQAGVGEQYF.

The chain combines TRBV6-5 with TRBJ1-1; D not certain. CDR3 length: 11 amino acids. Germline V gene lookup returns CDR1 MNHEY and CDR2 SVGAGI. V lost 10 bases to trimming and J lost 0 bases, with 6 bases between them. The CDR3: CATILNTEAFF. The CDR3 DNA is TGTGCCACCATCCTGAACACTGAAGCTTTCTTT.

This rearrangement joins TRBV19 to TRBJ2-3, with 10 bases aligning to TRBD2. The CDR3 spans 15 residues. Germline lookup yields CDR1 LNHDA and CDR2 SQIVND (reference sequence). The V segment lost 6 bases and the J segment 7 bases; nucleotides outside the gene matches: 10. CDR3: CASSLSGGRLHTQYF. CDR3 nucleotide sequence: TGTGCCAGTAGCCTTAGCGGGGGGCGACTTCATACGCAGTATTTT.

This chain connects TRBV2 to TRBJ1-1; a weak D match, TRBD1 (5 bases). The CDR3 runs 15 residues. V shed 3 bases and J shed 6 bases, with 17 bases lying between them. The germline gives CDR1 SNHLY, CDR2 FYNNEI. CDR3 loop: CASSEFRAQGAEAFF. In nucleotides, the CDR3 is TGTGCCAGCAGTGAGTTCAGGGCGCAAGGCGCTGAAGCTTTCTTT.

The genes are TRBV7-6 and TRBJ1-3; the D gene is possibly TRBD1 (5 bases). Germline V lookup: CDR1 SGHVS, CDR2 FNYEAQ. The CDR3 length is 14 residues. The ends were cut back, 2 bases at V and 3 bases at J, with 8 bases in the middle. CDR3 nucleotide sequence: TGTGCCAGCAGCTTACGGCAGGGTGGAAACACCATATATTTT. It encodes CASSLRQGGNTIYF.

This clone was picked up one time. This chain uses TRBV5-1 with TRBJ2-7; D might be TRBD1 (6 bases). Per the germline V gene, CDR1 is SGHRS and CDR2 is YFSETQ. V was clipped by 3 bases and J by 4 bases, with 14 bases between them. This CDR3 region has 14 residues. CDR3 bases: TGCGCCAGCAGCTGGGGGCCTGATTATTACGAGCAGTACTTC. Amino acid sequence: CASSWGPDYYEQYF.

The V gene is TRBV5-5, the J gene TRBJ1-1, with D perhaps TRBD1 (6 bases). The length of the CDR3 is 14 residues. Germline CDR1 is SGHKS and CDR2 is YYEKEE (reference sequence). With 2 bases removed from V and 1 base from J, the gap between germline ends came to 9 bases. The CDR3 here is CASSLNRENTEAFF. CDR3 coding DNA: TGTGCCAGCAGCTTAAACAGGGAGAACACTGAAGCTTTCTTT.

CDR3 protein: CATSRGDGGTEKLFF. The DNA for the CDR3 is TGTGCCACCAGCAGAGGGGATGGAGGGACTGAAAAACTGTTTTTT. The chain carries TRBV15 and TRBJ1-4; D perhaps matches TRBD1 (5 bases). With 1 base removed from V and 7 bases from J, the gap between germline ends came to 13 bases. The CDR3 has 15 residues. Germline loops: CDR1 LNHNV, CDR2 YYDKDF (reference sequence).

This sequence joins TRBV12-3 or TRBV12-4 and TRBJ1-1; D remains ambiguous. The V end was cut by 4 bases, the J end by 1 base, with 7 bases between. This CDR3 contains 13 residues. The chain's CDR3 is CASSSRQNTEAFF. The CDR3 bases are TGTGCCAGCAGTTCACGACAGAACACTGAAGCTTTCTTT.

The gene calls are TRBV25-1 and TRBJ1-2; D is possibly TRBD1 (6 bases). This CDR3 has 16 amino acids. In germline, CDR1 is MGHDK, CDR2 SYGVNS. The V gene lost 0 bases and the J gene lost 6 bases, with 17 bases spanning the gap. CDR3 bases: TGTGCCAGCAGTGAATATTTGCCGAGGACAGAACATGGCTACACCTTC. It is translated as CASSEYLPRTEHGYTF.

The chain has TRBV3-1 (or the pseudogene TRBV3-2) and TRBJ1-1; D perhaps matches TRBD1 (5 bases). This CDR3 contains 19 residues. Germline lookup yields CDR1 LGHDT and CDR2 YNNKEL (reference sequence). The germline V and J ends were trimmed by 0 bases and 0 bases, with 20 bases remaining between them. The CDR3 sequence: CASSQDRKIGVGLNTEAFF. The CDR3 region has the DNA TGTGCCAGCAGCCAAGATCGGAAGATAGGGGTAGGTTTGAACACTGAAGCTTTCTTT.

This clone showed up just a few times. The rearrangement joins TRBV6-5 to TRBJ1-1; D is undetermined. This CDR3 is built from 13 residues. V lost 6 bases and J 3 bases, leaving 11 bases between the germline ends. Germline loops: CDR1 MNHEY, CDR2 SVGAGI. As DNA, the CDR3 is TGTGCCAGCAGCCCCACATTTGACACTGAAGCTTTCTTT. Residues: CASSPTFDTEAFF.

About this clone itself: The same CDR3 can be traced to other DNA sequences in this sample. The chain links TRBV7-9 to TRBJ2-7; 7 bases agree with TRBD1. This CDR3 contains 14 residues. Germline CDR1 is SEHNR and CDR2 is FQNEAQ (reference sequence). V was pared by 3 bases and J by 4 bases, with 6 bases of the junction left unmatched. Written as DNA, the CDR3 is TGTGCCAGCAGCTTCGGCCAGGGGGTATACGAGCAGTACTTC. As protein: CASSFGQGVYEQYF.

The genes are TRBV5-1 and TRBJ1-2, with D possibly matching TRBD1 (5 bases). This CDR3 region has 12 residues. Germline V gives CDR1 SGHRS, CDR2 YFSETQ. Trimming took 0 bases from V and 5 from J, leaving 5 bases between them. CDR3 bases: TGCGCCAGCAGCTTGGGACAGTATGGCTACACCTTC. Encoded protein: CASSLGQYGYTF. Combining the CDR3 with reference TRBV5-1 and TRBJ1-2 gives the whole variable domain KAGVTQTPRYLIKTRGQQVTLSCSPISGHRSVSWYQQTPGQGLQFLFEYFSETQRNKGNFPGRFSGRQFSNSRSEMNVSTLELGDSALYLCASSLGQYGYTFGSGTRLTVV.

The gene calls are TRBV19 and TRBJ2-2, with 8 nucleotides matching TRBD1. CDR1 is LNHDA and CDR2 is SQIVND in the germline V gene (reference sequence). The trim removed 10 bases at V and 1 base at J, leaving 8 bases unmatched. CDR3 length equals 15 residues. This CDR3 reads CATSPGTGNTGELFF. The CDR3 DNA reads TGTGCCACCTCCCCCGGGACAGGGAACACCGGGGAGCTGTTTTTT.

The chain carries TRBV5-1 and TRBJ1-1, with unresolved D. Looked up from germline, CDR1 is SGHRS and CDR2 is YFSETQ. The CDR3 spans 14 residues. V was pared by 2 bases and J by 0 bases, with 8 bases between. The CDR3 loop reads CASSLAPMNTEAFF. CDR3 nucleotide sequence: TGCGCCAGCAGCTTAGCCCCGATGAACACTGAAGCTTTCTTT. The full variable domain, with the rest looked up from reference TRBV5-1 and TRBJ1-1, is KAGVTQTPRYLIKTRGQQVTLSCSPISGHRSVSWYQQTPGQGLQFLFEYFSETQRNKGNFPGRFSGRQFSNSRSEMNVSTLELGDSALYLCASSLAPMNTEAFFGQGTRLTVV.